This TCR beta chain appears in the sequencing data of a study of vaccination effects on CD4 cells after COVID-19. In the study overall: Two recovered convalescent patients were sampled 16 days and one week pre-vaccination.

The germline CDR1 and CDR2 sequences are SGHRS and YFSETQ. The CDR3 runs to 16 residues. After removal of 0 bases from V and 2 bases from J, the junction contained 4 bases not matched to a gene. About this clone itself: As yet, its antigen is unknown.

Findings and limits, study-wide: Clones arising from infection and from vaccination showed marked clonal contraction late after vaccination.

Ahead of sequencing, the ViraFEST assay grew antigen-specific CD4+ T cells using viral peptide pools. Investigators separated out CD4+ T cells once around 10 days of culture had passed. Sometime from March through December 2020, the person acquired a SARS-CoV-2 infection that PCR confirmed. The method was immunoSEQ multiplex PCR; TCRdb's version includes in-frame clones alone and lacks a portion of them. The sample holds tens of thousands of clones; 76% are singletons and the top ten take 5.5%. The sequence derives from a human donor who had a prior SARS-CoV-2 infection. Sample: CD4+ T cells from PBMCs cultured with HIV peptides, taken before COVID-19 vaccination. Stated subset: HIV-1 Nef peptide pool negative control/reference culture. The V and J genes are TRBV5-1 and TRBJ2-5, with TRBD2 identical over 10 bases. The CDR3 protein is CASSLGGLAQQETQYF. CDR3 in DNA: TGCGCCAGCAGCTTGGGGGGACTAGCGCAACAAGAGACCCAGTACTTC.